This T cell receptor (beta chain) was identified in a study of OX40 agonist ivuxolimab in advanced cancers. General notes on the study: Ivuxolimab was an agonistic, fully human IgG2 monoclonal antibody directed against OX40 (CD134), a costimulatory receptor. Prior anti-PD-1, anti-PD-L1 or anti-CTLA-4 therapy was permitted, and approximately 40% of dose-escalation patients had received checkpoint inhibitors. In the dose-escalation cohort, around four fifths of patients were male, and the mean age was around 60 years, with a range of about 23 to 90. The paper describes the monotherapy dose-escalation part (N = 52 patients) of the phase I trial of ivuxolimab. The purpose of peripheral TCRbeta sequencing was to test whether ivuxolimab changed TCR sequence diversity and led to clonal T-cell expansion. Partial responses occurred in three dose-escalation patients: two with cutaneous melanoma and one with hepatocellular carcinoma. Intravenous ivuxolimab was administered to patients every 2 weeks at six dose levels: 0.01, 0.1, 0.3, 1.5, 3 and 10 mg/kg. Of the approximately 50 patients in dose escalation, about 20 had hepatocellular carcinoma, some 15 had melanoma, 9 had renal cell carcinoma and 9 had head and neck cancer. What the research found in general, with its limitations: At doses from 0.1 to 3.0 mg/kg, clonal expansion was seen in both CD4+ and CD8+ blood T cells between baseline and week 6. On average, CD8+ T cells showed more expanded clones than CD4+ T cells after ivuxolimab. Low levels of normalized T-cell clonal expansion were also shown by some nonresponding patients. In the 0.1-3.0 mg/kg groups, partial responders were among the patients with the lowest normalized peripheral clonal expansion, particularly in CD8+ T cells. Which antigens the clonally expanded peripheral T cells were specific for was not determined.

The CDR3 sequence holds 14 residues, the cysteine and phenylalanine included. Just CDR3 DNA is preserved here, 42 bases in frame from base 1. The germline V gene supplies CDR1 ENHRY and CDR2 SYGVKD. V is cut by 3 bases and J by 1 base, and the space between the germline ends is 7 bases. Patients with autoimmune disease history or receiving systemic immunosuppression were excluded from the trial. Peripheral blood for TCR sequencing was collected from all dose cohorts at baseline, on cycle 4 day 1, and on cycle 7 day 1. The samples were drawn from a first-in-human, open-label, multicenter phase I dose-escalation trial of ivuxolimab. Adults with locally advanced or metastatic melanoma, renal cell, hepatocellular, or head and neck squamous cell carcinoma were enrolled in the trial. CD4+ and CD8+ T cells were sorted separately from peripheral blood before TCR sequencing. For sequencing of the TCRbeta CDR3 region, genomic DNA was extracted from the sorted cells. The immunoSEQ Assay was used for sequencing of TCRbeta CDR3 regions. TCRdb retrieved this table from immuneACCESS and kept in-frame rearrangements only. Not all clones are present; in checked studies, unresolved V genes account for under half, and no reason is known for the remainder. Recorded for this sample are roughly 48,000 clones; less than 85% of them occurred a single time. Of the sample, 1.1% is held by the ten largest clones.

Comment on this clone: The antigen this receptor binds is unknown. Base qualities were left out, and no much larger clone turns up one base away.

The input for sequencing was CD4+ or CD8+ T cells sorted from blood, taken in a trial of the OX40 agonist ivuxolimab. This TCR was recovered from an adult with an advanced solid tumor such as melanoma, head and neck, liver or kidney cancer. The chain uses TRBV10-3 and TRBJ1-3; there is no confident call for the D gene. At the DNA level, the sequence is TGTGCCATCAGTGAAGTGGGATCTGGAAACACCATATATTTT. Translated, it gives CAISEVGSGNTIYF.